The rows below give T cell receptor beta chains drawn from one sample of a study of cytomegalovirus exposure and HLA in healthy donors. Method: immunoSEQ multiplex PCR; TCRdb's copy keeps in-frame clones and lacks some. This repertoire shows tens of thousands of clones, roughly 72% found once; its top ten account for 6.2%. Sequenced material: PBMCs. The origin of the receptors is a woman in her fifties or sixties in good health and CMV-seropositive. The CDR3 runs from the conserved cysteine through the conserved F or W. A D gene is named only where the DNA matches it firmly. Clone size is given for some rows only: seen once, a few or many times, or a class if the clone is expanded.

>-|TRBJ2-6|TRBD1|TRBV5-6
TGTGCCAGCAGCCCATGGACAGGTGGGCTCTCTGGGGCCAACGTCCTGACTTTC
CASSPWTGGLSGANVLTF
>-|TRBJ1-6|TRBD1|TRBV7-9
TGTGCCAGCAGTTATCCGCCAGGGGGCGTGATAGACTCACCCCTCCACTTT
CASSYPPGGVIDSPLHF
>-|TRBJ2-5|TRBD2|TRBV6-1
TGTGCCAGCAGTGAACGCGCAGCTGGGGGGGCCCAGTACTTC
CASSERAAGGAQYF
>few|TRBJ2-1|TRBD2|TRBV18
TGTGCCAGCTCACCCCGGGGTAAGCGGGAGAGTTTCTACAATGAGCAGTTCTTC
CASSPRGKRESFYNEQFF
>once|TRBJ1-4|-|TRBV6-5
TGTGCCAGCAGACGCCAGGGAGGGTTAAGTGAAAAACTGTTTTTT
CASRRQGGLSEKLFF
>-|TRBJ2-5|-|TRBV15
TGTGCCACCAGCAGAGATCACGGCGGGGCTCAAGAGACCCAGTACTTC
CATSRDHGGAQETQYF
>-|TRBJ2-1|TRBD2|TRBV27
TGTGCCACCACGGGAGGGGAGACTTACAATGAGCAGTTCTTC
CATTGGETYNEQFF
>-|TRBJ2-2|-|TRBV9
TGTGCCAGCAGCGTGGCAGGGCCCGGGGAGCTGTTTTTT
CASSVAGPGELFF
>-|TRBJ2-7|-|TRBV5-4
TGTGCCAGCAGCCGGGACATTAGCTCCTACGAGCAGTACTTC
CASSRDISSYEQYF
>-|TRBJ2-3|TRBD1|TRBV10-3
TGTGCCACGACCGGGACAGTGAACACAGATACGCAGTATTTT
CATTGTVNTDTQYF
>-|TRBJ2-1|TRBD2|TRBV7-9
TGTGCCAGCAGCCCCGGGATCCGACTAGCGGAAGACAATGAGCAGTTCTTC
CASSPGIRLAEDNEQFF
>-|TRBJ2-5|-|TRBV25-1
TGTGCCAGCACTGATCCTCGACAGGTCCAAGAGACCCAGTACTTC
CASTDPRQVQETQYF
>-|TRBJ2-7|TRBD2|TRBV9
TGTGCCAGCAGCGAGGGACTAGCGGGGAGCTACGAGCAGTACTTC
CASSEGLAGSYEQYF
>few|TRBJ1-2|TRBD1|TRBV6-5
TGTGCCAGCAGTTCCGGGACAGGGTTTAGTGGCTACACCTTC
CASSSGTGFSGYTF
>-|TRBJ2-7|TRBD2|TRBV28
TGTGCCAGCAGTTCGGGACTAGCGATGCCCTACGAGCAGTACTTC
CASSSGLAMPYEQYF
>-|TRBJ1-1|-|TRBV6-5
TGTGCCAGCGCCAAACAGGGCTTAATGAACACTGAAGCTTTCTTT
CASAKQGLMNTEAFF
>-|TRBJ1-1|TRBD1|TRBV11-2
TGTGCCAGCAGCTCCCCCTCGGGACAGGGAATTGAAGCTTTCTTT
CASSSPSGQGIEAFF